The table lists the clone carrying this T cell receptor beta chain with a few counts. The entry originates in a study of low-dose radiotherapy and immunotherapy resistance in tumors. Whole-study context: Every two weeks, the protocol called for intravenous cyclophosphamide at 200 mg/m2. It was given one day before each radiation and immunotherapy administration.

The time point: before trial treatment. Germline V gives CDR1 MGHRA, CDR2 YSYEKL. The CDR3 contains 15 residues. V lost 1 base and J lost 4, with 14 bases in between. TRAV- and TRBV-specific primers were used for first-strand cDNA, which covered alpha and beta chains. The authors ran about 18 PCR cycles to amplify TCRs with a constant-region primer and V-primer adapter. TCRdb reprocessed the reads with MiXCR, giving one entry per CDR3 protein. The table includes approximately 90,000 distinct CDR3 sequences, roughly a sixth detected once. The source material was PBMCs, sampled before treatment. The chain carries TRBV4-1 and TRBJ2-7, with D perhaps being TRBD1 or TRBD2 (7 bases each). The sequence was obtained from a male donor with prostate cancer. CDR3 loop: CASSQGAGGEYEQYF. The CDR3, as DNA: TGCGCCAGCAGCCAAGGGGCAGGGGGGGAGTACGAGCAGTACTTC.